Listed here are 14 T cell receptor beta chains from one sample, sequenced in a study of metastatic and nonmetastatic thyroid tumors. TCRdb re-clonotyped the PCR reads via MiXCR. Among approximately 22,000 clones, about an eighth were seen once, and the ten largest hold about 13%. No treatment had been given to any patient before thyroid surgery. Sample: blood. These receptors all stem from a female donor with papillary thyroid cancer or a benign thyroid nodule (not recorded which). Some clones in this sample may be carry-over from other donors' samples.

This clone was counted ten times or more. A much larger clone differs from this one at a single base, so this may be a read error. In the same sample, other DNA sequences code for this CDR3. The V and J genes are TRBV27 and TRBJ2-1; 10 nucleotides align to TRBD1. The germline V gene has CDR1 MNHEY and CDR2 SMNVEV (reference sequence). The CDR3 length is 16 residues. CDR3 sequence reads: CASSDSGQGSFDEQFF. For the CDR3, the DNA is TGTGCCAGCAGCGACTCGGGACAGGGGTCGTTTGATGAACAGTTCTTC.

In this sample, this clone turned up many times. The rearrangement joins TRBV5-5 to TRBJ1-1; D gene uncertain. The CDR3 extends over 15 amino acids. Germline CDR1 is SGHKS and CDR2 is YYEKEE (reference sequence). V lost 0 bases and J lost 3, with 12 bases in between. The CDR3 reads CASSLVSGFHTEAFF. The DNA of the CDR3 is TGTGCCAGCAGCTTGGTATCCGGATTTCACACTGAAGCTTTCTTT.

This clone was seen many times. V is TRBV9 and J is TRBJ2-5, with D hard to call. This CDR3 comprises 15 residues. Germline V lookup: CDR1 SGDLS, CDR2 YYNGEE. Trimming took 0 bases from V and 5 from J, leaving 14 bases between them. For the CDR3, the DNA is TGTGCCAGCAGCGTAGGGGCCCCTATGTGGGAGACCCAGTACTTC. Translation: CASSVGAPMWETQYF.

This clone was picked up many times. The chain joins TRBV2 to TRBJ2-7, with 11 bases matching TRBD1. Germline V lookup: CDR1 SNHLY, CDR2 FYNNEI. The CDR3 runs 15 residues. J gave up 5 bases and V 5 bases, and 8 bases lay outside the gene matches. CDR3 in amino acids: CASSPRTGGPHEQYF. In nucleotides, the CDR3 is TGTGCCAGCAGTCCACGGACAGGGGGCCCCCACGAGCAGTACTTC.

This clone appeared a few times. The gene calls are TRBV6-1 and TRBJ2-1; the D is unclear. Germline loops: CDR1 MNHNS, CDR2 SASEGT. Trimming removed 5 bases from V and 0 bases from J, with 11 bases in between. The CDR3 sequence is 15 residues long. The CDR3: CASSLDRFSYNEQFF. CDR3 in DNA: TGTGCCAGCAGTTTAGACCGTTTCTCCTACAATGAGCAGTTCTTC.

This clone has a count of ten or more. The chain recombines TRBV20-1 with TRBJ2-3, with 10 bases matching TRBD2. Trimming took 6 bases from V and 5 from J; bases not matched to a gene: 2. Germline values: CDR1 DFQATT, CDR2 SNEGSKA (reference sequence). The CDR3 contains 12 residues. This CDR3 is CSARLAGDTQYF. As DNA, the CDR3 is TGCAGTGCGAGACTAGCGGGAGATACGCAGTATTTT.

This clone has ten or more counts. This CDR3 reads CASRKSNEKLFF. In DNA form, the CDR3 reads TGTGCCAGCAGGAAATCCAATGAAAAACTGTTTTTT. V gene TRBV28 combines with J gene TRBJ1-4; D unclear. Per germline, CDR1 MDHEN and CDR2 SYDVKM. V dropped 6 bases and J dropped 5 bases, with 7 bases sitting between them. The CDR3 is 12 amino acids.

A few counts support this clone. V usage is TRBV6-1 and J usage is TRBJ2-6; D could derive from TRBD1 or TRBD2 (5 bases each). V was pared by 6 bases and J by 4 bases, with 10 bases between. This CDR3 has 14 residues. Germline values: CDR1 MNHNS, CDR2 SASEGT. The DNA of the CDR3 is TGTGCCAGCAGGAGGGACCAGGGGGCCAACGTCCTGACTTTC. This codes for CASRRDQGANVLTF.

This sequence joins TRBV5-4 and TRBJ2-2; 7 nucleotides align to TRBD1. This CDR3 is built from 14 residues. Germline V lookup: CDR1 SGHNT, CDR2 YYREEE (reference sequence). The trim removed 4 bases at V and 2 bases at J, leaving 2 bases unmatched. Here the CDR3 DNA reads TGTGCCAGCAGCCGGGACAGAAACACCGGGGAGCTGTTTTTT. This codes for CASSRDRNTGELFF. Full variable domain (missing parts from reference TRBV5-4 and TRBJ2-2): ETGVTQSPTHLIKTRGQQVTLRCSSQSGHNTVSWYQQALGQGPQFIFQYYREEENGRGNFPPRFSGLQFPNYSSELNVNALELDDSALYLCASSRDRNTGELFFGEGSRLTVL.

In this sample, this clone turned up many times. The chain couples TRBV3-1 to TRBJ2-7; maybe TRBD2 (5 bases). The germline V and J ends were trimmed by 3 bases and 5 bases, with 8 bases remaining between them. The CDR3 covers 12 residues. Germline values: CDR1 LGHDT, CDR2 YNNKEL (reference sequence). The CDR3 loop reads CASSHTRNEQYF. The CDR3 DNA reads TGTGCCAGCAGCCATACTAGGAACGAGCAGTACTTC.

This clone was detected ten times or more. A read error may explain this, as a much larger clone is one base away. This chain joins TRBV28 and TRBJ2-2, with 9 bases that match TRBD2. The CDR3 is 16 residues long. Germline V gene lookup returns CDR1 MDHEN and CDR2 SYDVKM. V shed 3 bases and J 6 bases; nucleotides not matched to a gene: 8. The CDR3 nucleotides are TGTGCCAGCAGTTTGCTTAGCGGGAGAGGACCCGGGGAGCTGTTTTTT. Translating gives CASSLLSGRGPGELFF.

This clone was observed at least ten times. The chain carries TRBV5-6 and TRBJ2-2; 7 nucleotides align to TRBD1. The CDR3 is made up of 14 amino acids. Looked up from germline, CDR1 is SGHDT and CDR2 is YYEEEE. The J segment lost 1 base and the V segment lost 7 bases, leaving 4 bases of the junction unmatched. In nucleotides, the CDR3 is TGTGCCAGCTGGACAGGACGGAACACCGGGGAGCTGTTTTTT. It is translated as CASWTGRNTGELFF.

This clone came up many times. J is TRBJ2-4 and V is TRBV5-1; tentatively, D is TRBD2 (5 bases). Trimming shortened V by 0 bases and J by 5 bases, and 12 bases separated the two germline ends. The CDR3 loop spans 15 amino acids. Per the germline V gene, CDR1 is SGHRS and CDR2 is YFSETQ. CDR3 coding DNA: TGCGCCAGCAGCTTGGAGGGTATGAGGGAAAACATTCAGTACTTC. Protein: CASSLEGMRENIQYF.

This clone has at least ten counts. DNA of the CDR3: TGTGCCAGCAGTCCCGGTAGTGGTTATGAGCAGTTCTTC. Residues: CASSPGSGYEQFF. The chain is built from TRBV27 and TRBJ2-1; D is ambiguous. Germline CDR1 is MNHEY and CDR2 is SMNVEV (reference sequence). Trimming removed 5 bases from V and 8 bases from J, with 13 bases in between. The CDR3 extends over 13 amino acids.